Presented here are 21 T cell receptor beta chains from one specimen sequenced in a study of shared clonotypes between healthy human individuals. The method was immunoSEQ multiplex PCR; TCRdb's version includes in-frame clones alone and lacks a portion of them. The sample carries roughly 1,500,000 clones, under 99% recorded once. What was sequenced was naive CD4+ T cells sorted from blood. Specified subset: CD45RA+ positively selected. The source is a man in his thirties or forties in good health.

The rearrangement joins TRBV11-3 to TRBJ2-1; 7 nucleotides agree with TRBD1. Trimming removed 6 bases from V and 6 bases from J; junction bases left unmatched: 5. CDR3 length: 13 amino acids. Per germline, CDR1 SGHNT and CDR2 YENEEA. CDR3 bases: TGTGCCAGCAGAAAACAGGGGCGCAATGAGCAGTTCTTC. This gives the protein CASRKQGRNEQFF.

The chain recombines TRBV7-8 with TRBJ2-4, with 10 positions matching TRBD2. V lost 1 base and J lost 2; bases outside the gene matches: 8. The CDR3 is made up of 18 amino acids. Germline V lookup: CDR1 SGHVS, CDR2 FQNEAQ. The CDR3 nucleotides read TGTGCCAGCAGCTTAGGGACTAGCGGAGCTGGAACCAAAAACATTCAGTACTTC. Translating gives CASSLGTSGAGTKNIQYF.

This chain joins TRBV5-5 and TRBJ2-7, with 9 nucleotides matching TRBD2. Germline V gene lookup returns CDR1 SGHKS and CDR2 YYEKEE (reference sequence). This CDR3 comprises 15 residues. V dropped 0 bases and J dropped 1; count of bases not matched to a gene: 2. CDR3 sequence: CASSLVAGASYEQYF. The CDR3 bases are TGTGCCAGCAGCTTGGTAGCGGGAGCGTCCTACGAGCAGTACTTC.

The chain recombines TRBV7-2 with TRBJ2-1, with 9 bases lining up with TRBD2. The CDR3 sequence is 14 residues long. V dropped 5 bases and J dropped 4; count of bases not matched to a gene: 3. The germline V gene encodes CDR1 SGHTA and CDR2 FQGNSA. This chain's CDR3 is CASSPSGDYNEQFF. The CDR3 DNA is TGTGCCAGCAGCCCTAGCGGGGATTACAATGAGCAGTTCTTC. The variable domain in full, completed from reference TRBV7-2 and TRBJ2-1, reads GAGVSQSPSNKVTEKGKDVELRCDPISGHTALYWYRQSLGQGLEFLIYFQGNSAPDKSGLPSDRFSAERTGGSVSTLTIQRTQQEDSAVYLCASSPSGDYNEQFFGPGTRLTVL.

Note on this clone: In the same sample, other DNA sequences code for this CDR3. This chain links TRBV9 with TRBJ2-7; 11 bases are a match to TRBD2. This CDR3 has 15 residues. V lost 0 bases to trimming and J lost 4 bases; unmatched junction nucleotides: 3. CDR1 and CDR2 (germline): SGDLS, YYNGEE. CDR3 loop: CASSVGGTSGYEQYF. For the CDR3, the DNA is TGTGCCAGCAGCGTAGGCGGGACTAGCGGTTACGAGCAGTACTTC.

This clone came up once. This chain connects TRBV2 to TRBJ2-1; 8 nucleotides agree with TRBD2. The germline V gene encodes CDR1 SNHLY and CDR2 FYNNEI. The CDR3 contains 15 residues. The ends lost 6 bases at V and 3 bases at J; junction bases unmatched: 7. CDR3 sequence reads: CASRGGLVRYNEQFF. As DNA, the CDR3 is TGTGCCAGCAGGGGGGGACTAGTGCGCTACAATGAGCAGTTCTTC.

Concerning this clone: Other DNA sequences in this sample translate to the same CDR3. The rearrangement links TRBV2 to TRBJ1-4; TRBD1 agrees at 10 bases. J lost 8 bases, V lost 5 bases, and 5 bases had no gene match. CDR1 and CDR2 from the germline V gene are SNHLY and FYNNEI. The CDR3 sequence is 14 residues long. Written as DNA, the CDR3 is TGTGCCAGCAGTCGGGACAGGGGAGGAGAAAAACTGTTTTTT. Translation gives CASSRDRGGEKLFF.

The rearrangement links TRBV12-5 to TRBJ2-5; TRBD2 matches 10 bases. After removal of 6 bases from V and 5 bases from J, the junction contained 3 bases not matched to a gene. Germline V gene sequence: CDR1 LGHNT, CDR2 FRNRAP. The CDR3 sequence is 13 residues long. The CDR3 bases are TGTGCTAGTGGCCTAGCGGGAGTGGAGACCCAGTACTTC. It codes for CASGLAGVETQYF.

The chain combines TRBV7-6 with TRBJ2-1; D might be TRBD2 (6 bases). Per germline, CDR1 SGHVS and CDR2 FNYEAQ. V lost 3 bases and J lost 8, with 20 bases in between. The CDR3 covers 16 residues. The CDR3 is CASSFGTGVNAHEQFF. CDR3 bases: TGTGCCAGCAGCTTTGGTACGGGAGTAAATGCCCATGAGCAGTTCTTC.

This clone was detected only once. The V call is TRBV29-1, the J call TRBJ1-5, with D possibly TRBD1 on 5 matching bases. CDR1 is SQVTM and CDR2 is ANQGSEA in the germline V gene. Trimming took 4 bases from V and 1 from J, leaving 14 bases between them. CDR3 size: 15 residues. The CDR3 is CSVAGGKGSNQPQHF. The CDR3 DNA reads TGCAGCGTTGCGGGGGGGAAAGGGAGCAATCAGCCCCAGCATTTT. The complete variable domain, with remaining parts taken from reference TRBV29-1 and TRBJ1-5, reads SAVISQKPSRDICQRGTSLTIQCQVDSQVTMMFWYRQQPGQSLTLIATANQGSEATYESGFVIDKFPISRPNLTFSTLTVSNMSPEDSSIYLCSVAGGKGSNQPQHFGDGTRLSIL.

The chain employs TRBV5-4 and TRBJ2-7; TRBD2 might be the D (6 bases). The germline CDR1 and CDR2 sequences are SGHNT and YYREEE (reference sequence). V lost 4 bases and J lost 4, with 15 bases in between. The CDR3 runs 14 residues. The CDR3: CASSRAGREYEQYF. The CDR3 region has the DNA TGTGCCAGCAGCCGAGCCGGGCGGGAATACGAGCAGTACTTC.

The table lists this clone with a count of one. J is TRBJ2-5 and V is TRBV10-3, with TRBD2 as a possible D gene (6 bases). The germline CDR1 and CDR2 sequences are ENHRY and SYGVKD. The CDR3 is 14 amino acids. V gave up 0 bases and J gave up 5 bases, with 10 bases separating them. In DNA form, the CDR3 reads TGTGCCATCAGTGAGTCCTGGGCGGGGGAGACCCAGTACTTC. Translation gives CAISESWAGETQYF.

J is TRBJ1-3 and V is TRBV7-9; D is ambiguous. The CDR3 runs to 13 residues. CDR1 and CDR2 (germline): SEHNR, FQNEAQ (reference sequence). V was shortened by 5 bases and J by 2 bases, with 7 bases between the two germline ends. CDR3 in DNA: TGTGCCAGCAGCATTAGAACTGGAAACACCATATATTTT. As protein: CASSIRTGNTIYF. Based on the CDR3 plus reference TRBV7-9 and TRBJ1-3, the full variable domain is DTGVSQNPRHKITKRGQNVTFRCDPISEHNRLYWYRQTLGQGPEFLTYFQNEAQLEKSRLLSDRFSAERPKGSFSTLEIQRTEQGDSAMYLCASSIRTGNTIYFGEGSWLTVV.

The CDR3 nucleotides read TGTGCCAGCAGCCCACTGGATAGCAATCAGCCCCAGCATTTT. It specifies CASSPLDSNQPQHF. The genes are TRBV7-6 and TRBJ1-5; D remains ambiguous. Looked up from germline, CDR1 is SGHVS and CDR2 is FNYEAQ. V lost 5 bases and J lost 0, with 8 bases in between. The CDR3 contains 14 residues.

This chain connects TRBV5-1 to TRBJ1-1; 8 bases agree with TRBD1. J lost 6 bases, V lost 4 bases, and 14 bases had no gene match. The CDR3 loop spans 16 amino acids. Germline V CDR1 and CDR2: SGHRS, YFSETQ. This chain's CDR3 is CASSGPGQGARAEAFF. CDR3 nucleotide sequence: TGCGCCAGCAGCGGCCCGGGTCAGGGGGCTCGCGCTGAAGCTTTCTTT.

Comments on this clone: The junction departs from germline at one end; a sequencing error may be responsible. The chain uses TRBV5-1 and TRBJ2-7; TRBD1 matches at 11 bases. The CDR3 has 16 residues. Germline CDR1 is SGHRS and CDR2 is YFSETQ. Written as DNA, the CDR3 is TGCGCCAGCAGATTGGCGTGGGACAGGGGGTCCTACGAGCAGTACTTC. It codes for CASRLAWDRGSYEQYF.

The chain joins TRBV5-1 to TRBJ2-7; D uncertain. The length of the CDR3 is 15 residues. CDR1 SGHRS and CDR2 YFSETQ come from the germline V gene. The V end lost 6 bases, the J end lost 5 bases, and 21 bases lay between the germline ends. CDR3 nucleotide sequence: TGCGCCAGCAAGCGTTGGGGATCAAAGGTCAACGAGCAGTACTTC. Translated: CASKRWGSKVNEQYF.

The gene calls are TRBV10-3 and TRBJ2-5; weak D call: TRBD2 (5 bases). The CDR3 covers 13 residues. The V end was cut by 2 bases, the J end by 2 bases, with 6 bases between. CDR1 is ENHRY, CDR2 SYGVKD, per germline. CDR3 in DNA: TGTGCCATCAGTGAGCGGGGACAAGAGACCCAGTACTTC. Protein: CAISERGQETQYF.

The chain recombines TRBV7-2 with TRBJ2-7; 8 bases map to TRBD2. Germline V gene data show CDR1 as SGHTA and CDR2 as FQGNSA. The junction had 19 bases not matched to a gene; V was cut back by 1 base and J by 5 bases. The CDR3 runs to 19 residues. Written as DNA, the CDR3 is TGTGCCAGCAGCTTAGTTCTCCCCGGGACTAGTCAGAGTCATGACGAGCAGTACTTC. It codes for CASSLVLPGTSQSHDEQYF.

The chain combines TRBV28 with TRBJ2-1; 11 positions agree with TRBD2. V was clipped by 6 bases and J by 0 bases; unmatched bases: 4. CDR3 length: 16 amino acids. Germline CDR1 reads MDHEN; CDR2 reads SYDVKM. CDR3 region: CASRPGLADSYNEQFF. The CDR3 nucleotides read TGTGCCAGCAGGCCGGGACTAGCGGACTCCTACAATGAGCAGTTCTTC.

The genes are TRBV7-2 and TRBJ2-2; D may be TRBD1 or TRBD2 (5 bases each). Germline loops: CDR1 SGHTA, CDR2 FQGNSA. The V gene lost 0 bases and the J gene lost 4 bases, with 12 bases spanning the gap. The CDR3 has 16 residues. CDR3 amino acids: CASSLALGTVTGELFF. In DNA form, the CDR3 reads TGTGCCAGCAGCTTAGCTCTCGGGACGGTCACCGGGGAGCTGTTTTTT.